This T cell receptor beta chain was obtained from a study of blood T cell repertoires in COVID-19. The CDR3 contains 12 residues. The V segment lost 7 bases and the J segment 8 bases; nucleotides outside the gene matches: 8. The germline gives CDR1 SQVTM, CDR2 ANQGSEA. In the authors' workflow: Amplifying reference gene primers gave estimates of nucleated cell counts. Produced via immunoSEQ multiplex PCR; TCRdb's table is partial and in-frame only. D and trimming come from the DNA, and the V and J calls and clone size come from that table. The sample holds over 90,000 clones; roughly 76% are singletons and the top ten take approximately 4.6%.

The clonotype originates from a man older than 75 with COVID-19, enrolled during active disease. V gene TRBV29-1 combines with J gene TRBJ1-2; 9 positions match TRBD1. The sample taken for sequencing was peripheral blood. CDR3 residues: CSALGQGEGYTF. The DNA of the CDR3 is TGCAGCGCCCTGGGACAGGGCGAAGGCTACACCTTC.